Detailed here is one TCR beta chain. The data are from a study of blood T cell repertoires in COVID-19. As for the study in general: Whether acute or convalescent, the COVID-19 samples came from the United States, Italy and Spain. The cDNA or gDNA used as material had been derived from T cells, B-cell-depleted T cells, or PBMCs.

Per the original methods: Counts of nucleated cells, estimated from reference gene primer amplification, were obtained. This table comes from immunoSEQ multiplex PCR, and its TCRdb copy is limited to in-frame clones, with some not included. D and trimming were read from the DNA, whereas the V and J calls and clone size are those reported in that table. This table has approximately 50,000 clones, less than 85% appearing once. V gave up 1 base and J gave up 7 bases; unmatched junction bases: 2. This CDR3 is built from 13 residues. Germline V gene lookup returns CDR1 SGHNT and CDR2 YENEEA. The receptor was derived from a human donor in a cohort sampled during active COVID-19. The sample was peripheral blood. The chain joins TRBV11-3 to TRBJ1-2, with TRBD1 matching over 8 bases. The CDR3 DNA sequence: TGTGCCAGCAGCTTAGCGACAGGGGTTGGCTACACCTTC. Amino acids: CASSLATGVGYTF.